A single sample is the source of the 26 T cell receptor beta chains below, sequenced in a study of a mutant IDH1 vaccine in newly diagnosed glioma. Measured with immunoSEQ multiplex PCR; TCRdb has only the in-frame clones, and not every one. The sample holds tens of thousands of clones, around 80% seen once. Indicated time point: week 35, safety follow-up. The content of each vaccine dose was 300 ug of mutant IDH1 20-mer peptide, and topical imiquimod accompanied it. The antigens for these receptors are not known. The source was PBMCs, collected from a glioma patient whose treatment included an IDH1 peptide vaccine. Receptors originate from a man between 35 and 55 years old with glioma.

The genes are TRBV6-6 and TRBJ2-7, with no clear D. Germline V lookup: CDR1 MNHNY, CDR2 SVGAGI (reference sequence). V was pared by 6 bases and J by 3 bases, with 12 bases between. There are 13 residues in the CDR3. The CDR3, as DNA: TGTGCCAGCAGCAAAGGAAGGAGCTACGAGCAGTACTTC. The encoded protein is CASSKGRSYEQYF.

V and J are TRBV6-1 and TRBJ2-7; the D gene is possibly TRBD2 (6 bases). This CDR3 comprises 14 residues. The germline V and J ends were trimmed by 1 base and 4 bases, with 11 bases remaining between them. Looked up from germline, CDR1 is MNHNS and CDR2 is SASEGT. The CDR3 here is CASSEGRESYEQYF. For the CDR3, the DNA is TGTGCCAGCAGTGAAGGTCGGGAGAGTTACGAGCAGTACTTC.

The chain joins TRBV7-2 to TRBJ1-2, with a weak D call TRBD1 (6 bases). Trimming stripped 5 bases from V and 6 bases from J, with 16 bases between. CDR3 length: 14 amino acids. Germline values: CDR1 SGHTA, CDR2 FQGNSA. This chain's CDR3 is CASSPGGGTNGYTF. CDR3 nucleotides: TGTGCCAGCAGCCCCGGCGGGGGCACCAATGGCTACACCTTC. The full variable domain, completed using reference TRBV7-2 and TRBJ1-2, is GAGVSQSPSNKVTEKGKDVELRCDPISGHTALYWYRQSLGQGLEFLIYFQGNSAPDKSGLPSDRFSAERTGGSVSTLTIQRTQQEDSAVYLCASSPGGGTNGYTFGSGTRLTVV.

This clone came up a few times. A junction boundary mismatches the germline segment, possibly from a read error. The CDR3 sequence: CASRSPAGLVF. For the CDR3, the DNA is TGTGCCAGCCGTTCTCCGGCCGGGTTGGTCTTT. The chain links TRBV11-2 to TRBJ1-1; D unclear. Germline loops: CDR1 SGHAT, CDR2 FQNNGV. This CDR3 is built from 11 residues. The whole variable domain, remainder taken from reference TRBV11-2 and TRBJ1-1, is EAGVAQSPRYKIIEKRQSVAFWCNPISGHATLYWYQQILGQGPKLLIQFQNNGVVDDSQLPKDRFSAERLKGVDSTLKIQPAKLEDSAVYLCASRSPAGLVFGQGTRLTVV.

The J gene is TRBJ1-1, the V gene TRBV5-4, with D uncertain. CDR3 size: 12 residues. CDR1 SGHNT and CDR2 YYREEE come from the germline V gene (reference sequence). Trimming removed 0 bases from V and 4 bases from J, with 4 bases in between. CDR3 bases: TGTGCCAGCAGCTTGGTGGCCACTGAAGCTTTCTTT. Protein product: CASSLVATEAFF. Using reference TRBV5-4 and TRBJ1-1 for the parts outside the CDR3, the full variable domain is ETGVTQSPTHLIKTRGQQVTLRCSSQSGHNTVSWYQQALGQGPQFIFQYYREEENGRGNFPPRFSGLQFPNYSSELNVNALELDDSALYLCASSLVATEAFFGQGTRLTVV.

The rearrangement links TRBV6-6 to TRBJ2-3, with D uncertain. This CDR3 has 15 residues. Germline V gene lookup returns CDR1 MNHNY and CDR2 SVGAGI (reference sequence). Deletions cut 6 bases from V and 1 base from J, with 14 bases between. DNA for the CDR3: TGTGCCAGCAGACCCCAGAAATCGCGCACAGATACGCAGTATTTT. It encodes CASRPQKSRTDTQYF.

The rearrangement uses TRBV7-2 and TRBJ1-1, with TRBD1 identical over 7 bases. Germline trimming cut 5 bases from V and 1 base from J; bases unmatched to any gene: 7. Looked up from germline, CDR1 is SGHTA and CDR2 is FQGNSA. The CDR3 is 15 residues long. This chain's CDR3 is CASSPQGGRNTEAFF. The CDR3 DNA follows: TGTGCCAGCAGCCCACAAGGGGGCCGGAACACTGAAGCTTTCTTT.

This clone has only a few counts. The rearrangement joins TRBV9 to TRBJ2-1; D remains unclear. The CDR3 consists of 13 residues. The V gene's germline CDR1 is SGDLS and CDR2 YYNGEE. Trimming removed 1 base at V and 5 bases at J, with 7 bases between. In DNA, the CDR3 is TGTGCCAGCAGCGTATTTGAGGACAATGAGCAGTTCTTC. It encodes CASSVFEDNEQFF.

The chain uses TRBV6-5 and TRBJ1-2; D perhaps matches TRBD1 (6 bases). The CDR3 has 13 amino acids. Germline V gives CDR1 MNHEY, CDR2 SVGAGI. Trimming left V 2 bases short and J 5 bases short, with 9 bases between. CDR3 amino acids: CASSYDRSYGYTF. Here the CDR3 DNA reads TGTGCCAGCAGTTACGACAGGTCATATGGCTACACCTTC.

This clone has more than one count but fewer than ten. This chain connects TRBV5-6 to TRBJ2-6; D unresolved. CDR1 is SGHDT and CDR2 is YYEEEE in the germline V gene. Trimming removed 0 bases at V and 1 base at J, with 8 bases between. The length of the CDR3 is 16 residues. CDR3 in amino acids: CASSLGAFSGANVLTF. The CDR3 DNA follows: TGTGCCAGCAGCTTGGGAGCATTTTCTGGGGCCAACGTCCTGACTTTC.

This clone was recorded a few times. The chain carries TRBV5-1 and TRBJ2-5, with D perhaps TRBD1 or TRBD2 (6 bases each). V was pared by 0 bases and J by 4 bases, with 13 bases between. The CDR3 is made up of 15 amino acids. Per the germline V gene, CDR1 is SGHRS and CDR2 is YFSETQ. The CDR3 reads CASSLAGGRGETQYF. The CDR3 DNA follows: TGCGCCAGCAGCTTGGCCGGGGGCCGTGGAGAGACCCAGTACTTC.

The CDR3 DNA sequence: TGTGCCAGCAGCCAACCACAGACAGTAAGCGGGAACACCTTC. It is translated as CASSQPQTVSGNTF. The rearrangement uses TRBV7-8 and TRBJ1-2, with TRBD1 as a possible D gene (5 bases). The V end lost 5 bases, the J end lost 12 bases, and 22 bases lay between the germline ends. The length of the CDR3 is 14 residues. The germline CDR1 and CDR2 sequences are SGHVS and FQNEAQ. Full variable domain (rest looked up from reference TRBV7-8 and TRBJ1-2): GAGVSQSPRYKVAKRGQDVALRCDPISGHVSLFWYQQALGQGPEFLTYFQNEAQLDKSGLPSDRFFAERPEGSVSTLKIQRTQQEDSAVYLCASSQPQTVSGNTFGSGTRLTVV.

This rearrangement joins TRBV21-1 to TRBJ2-5; the table's D call TRBD1 went unverified against the DNA. TRBV21-1 is listed as a pseudogene. The CDR3 extends over 12 amino acids. This CDR3 is CASSKWDTEVDF. The CDR3 nucleotides are TGTGCCAGCAGCAAATGGGACACAGAGGTGGACTTC.

The CDR3 DNA is TGTGCCAGCAGCCAGGAACAGGGGTGGGGAAATGAGCAGTTCTTC. Translation gives CASSQEQGWGNEQFF. This chain links TRBV7-8 with TRBJ2-1; TRBD1 matches 7 bases. V lost 5 bases and J lost 7; bases outside the gene matches: 11. CDR3 size: 15 residues. The germline V gene encodes CDR1 SGHVS and CDR2 FQNEAQ.

The chain employs TRBV28 and TRBJ2-4; D remains ambiguous. V was cut by 5 bases and J by 8 bases, with 10 bases left in between. The CDR3 covers 12 residues. CDR1 is MDHEN, CDR2 SYDVKM, per germline. The CDR3 loop reads CASSVDKDIQYF. The CDR3 DNA is TGTGCCAGCAGTGTAGACAAGGACATTCAGTACTTC. Full variable domain (missing parts from reference TRBV28 and TRBJ2-4): DVKVTQSSRYLVKRTGEKVFLECVQDMDHENMFWYRQDPGLGLRLIYFSYDVKMKEKGDIPEGYSVSREKKERFSLILESASTNQTSMYLCASSVDKDIQYFGAGTRLSVL.

The chain joins TRBV7-2 to TRBJ1-1, with 8 bases aligning to TRBD1. The CDR3 sequence is 14 residues long. Germline values: CDR1 SGHTA, CDR2 FQGNSA. The V and J ends lost 5 bases and 4 bases, in that order; junction bases with no gene match: 6. The CDR3 loop reads CASSPRQGLTEAFF. CDR3 bases: TGTGCCAGCAGCCCAAGACAGGGGCTCACTGAAGCTTTCTTT.

The chain employs TRBV5-4 and TRBJ2-7; maybe TRBD2 (5 bases). With 3 bases removed from V and 2 bases from J, the gap between germline ends came to 12 bases. The CDR3 runs to 14 residues. Germline CDR1 and CDR2: SGHNT and YYREEE (reference sequence). This CDR3 is CASSWYSATYEQYF. The CDR3 region has the DNA TGTGCCAGCAGCTGGTATAGCGCTACCTACGAGCAGTACTTC.

This clone was recorded a few times. As DNA, the CDR3 is TGCAGCGTTGGGGTGCAGGGCGGAACCGGGGAGCTGTTTTTT. Residues: CSVGVQGGTGELFF. The chain combines TRBV29-1 with TRBJ2-2; possibly TRBD1 for D (5 bases). Trimming cost V 4 bases and J 5 bases, with 14 bases left between them. Germline V gene data show CDR1 as SQVTM and CDR2 as ANQGSEA. The CDR3 length is 14 residues.

This chain links TRBV5-8 with TRBJ2-3; D is ambiguous. The CDR3 contains 16 residues. V was pared by 3 bases and J by 4 bases, with 18 bases between. The germline gives CDR1 SGHTS, CDR2 YDEGEE. The CDR3 DNA follows: TGTGCCAGCAGCTGGCGCCCTGTTTTCCATTCAGATACGCAGTATTTT. Protein sequence: CASSWRPVFHSDTQYF.

Concerning this clone: The CDR3 does not close with the conserved phenylalanine or tryptophan, likely indicating a read error. No DNA is shown, since the ends of the CDR3 on it are uncertain; the CDR3 is the one TCRdb lists. The gene calls are TRBV4-3 and TRBJ2-7; the table gives TRBD2 as D, unverified against the DNA. Looked up from germline, CDR1 is LGHNA and CDR2 is YSLEER. The CDR3 spans 11 amino acids, including both terminal residues. The CDR3 loop is CASSQVPGERA.

The chain carries TRBV7-2 and TRBJ2-5; 8 bases are shared with TRBD1. V lost 6 bases, J lost 4 bases, and 10 bases stayed unmatched. This CDR3 is built from 15 residues. CDR1 and CDR2 (germline): SGHTA, FQGNSA. The CDR3 region is CASSSGQGMGETQYF. The DNA of the CDR3 is TGTGCCAGCAGTTCAGGACAGGGAATGGGAGAGACCCAGTACTTC.

This clone was recorded a few times. This sequence joins TRBV30 and TRBJ2-1; D is perhaps TRBD2 (6 bases). CDR1 is GTSNPN and CDR2 is SVGIG in the germline V gene (reference sequence). V was trimmed by 3 bases and J by 2 bases, leaving 35 bases between them. This CDR3 is built from 22 residues. The CDR3 sequence: CAWRLAARSHINVGGAYNEQFF. The DNA of the CDR3 is TGTGCCTGGAGGTTGGCCGCACGCTCTCATATAAATGTCGGCGGGGCCTACAATGAGCAGTTCTTC. The entire variable domain, with the rest obtained from reference TRBV30 and TRBJ2-1, is as follows: SQTIHQWPATLVQPVGSPLSLECTVEGTSNPNLYWYRQAAGRGLQLLFYSVGIGQISSEVPQNLSASRPQDRQFILSSKKLLLSDSGFYLCAWRLAARSHINVGGAYNEQFFGPGTRLTVL.

CDR3 in DNA: TGTGCCAGCAGTTCTGGGGGAACAGGTGAAGCTTTCTTT. It codes for CASSSGGTGEAFF. This chain links TRBV5-5 with TRBJ1-1; TRBD1 is a possible D gene (5 bases). Germline CDR1 and CDR2: SGHKS and YYEKEE (reference sequence). Trimming left V 5 bases short and J 7 bases short, with 15 bases between. The CDR3 is 13 residues long.

This clone is a singleton in its sample. The rearrangement uses TRBV12-5 and TRBJ1-3; 8 nucleotides line up with TRBD1. The CDR3 contains 16 residues. The V segment lost 0 bases and the J segment 3 bases; nucleotides outside the gene matches: 4. Germline V gene lookup returns CDR1 LGHNT and CDR2 FRNRAP. The CDR3 reads CASGLVPTGVGNTIYF. CDR3 sequence (DNA): TGTGCTAGTGGTTTGGTACCGACAGGGGTTGGAAACACCATATATTTT.

The rearrangement joins TRBV27 to TRBJ2-3, with D possibly being TRBD2 (5 bases). V was shortened by 4 bases and J by 2 bases, with 19 bases between the two germline ends. This CDR3 contains 17 residues. The V gene's germline CDR1 is MNHEY and CDR2 SMNVEV (reference sequence). This CDR3 reads CASSSSWERFHTDTQYF. As DNA, the CDR3 is TGTGCCAGCAGTTCTTCATGGGAGAGGTTCCACACAGATACGCAGTATTTT.

This sequence joins TRBV7-2 and TRBJ2-2; TRBD1 aligns across 7 bases. The junction had 6 bases not matched to a gene; V was cut back by 4 bases and J by 1 base. The CDR3 sequence is 16 residues long. CDR1 SGHTA and CDR2 FQGNSA come from the germline V gene. The CDR3 sequence is CASSWTGQRNTGELFF. The CDR3 DNA sequence: TGTGCCAGCAGCTGGACGGGACAGAGGAACACCGGGGAGCTGTTTTTT.